The rows below give T cell receptor beta chains drawn from one sample of a study of Ad26.COV2.S vaccination and SARS-CoV-2 variants. Clones were sequenced by immunoSEQ multiplex PCR, and TCRdb holds only the in-frame ones, with some missing. The data contain 440,000 or so clones, over 80% of them seen just once; the ten biggest clones take up less than 2%. Sample: peripheral blood, taken in a trial of Ad26.COV2.S vaccine versus placebo. The receptor set was obtained from a person between 18 and 59 years old who received the Ad26.COV2.S COVID-19 vaccine or a placebo. Each CDR3 is given with its conserved first and last residue. The order of the fields is D gene, clone size, J gene, V gene, CDR3 protein, CDR3 DNA. D genes are given only for firm matches. Clone sizes are given selectively: once, few, many, or a class where the clone is expanded.

>-|-|TRBJ1-2|TRBV7-2
CASSPYLVGEDGYTF
TGTGCCAGCAGCCCTTACCTTGTTGGGGAGGATGGCTACACCTTC
>-|-|TRBJ2-5|TRBV7-8
CASSLEWIGGGEETQYF
TGTGCCAGCAGCTTAGAGTGGATAGGTGGGGGCGAAGAGACCCAGTACTTC
>-|-|TRBJ1-6|TRBV30
CAWSDSKGGSSPLHF
TGTGCCTGGAGTGACTCGAAGGGGGGTTCTTCACCCCTCCACTTT
>TRBD1|-|TRBJ2-5|TRBV28
CASSGQGQETQYF
TGTGCCAGCAGTGGACAGGGCCAAGAGACCCAGTACTTC
>-|-|TRBJ1-5|TRBV3-1/TRBV3-2
CASSPSEQGYSNQPQHF
TGTGCCAGCAGCCCAAGCGAACAGGGCTATAGCAATCAGCCCCAGCATTTT
>-|-|TRBJ2-7|TRBV10-2
CATGGDEQYF
TGCGCCACGGGCGGGGACGAGCAGTACTTC
>-|-|TRBJ1-6|TRBV5-6
CASSPLGAPTDRSPLHF
TGTGCCAGCAGCCCGCTGGGCGCGCCGACGGACCGTTCACCCCTCCACTTT
>-|-|TRBJ1-4|TRBV28
CASSYLQGSTNEKLFF
TGTGCCAGCAGCTACTTACAGGGATCAACTAATGAAAAACTGTTTTTT
>-|-|TRBJ2-7|TRBV4-3
CASSQSTGDGGEQYF
TGCGCCAGCAGCCAGAGTACAGGGGACGGGGGGGAGCAGTACTTC
>-|-|TRBJ2-7|TRBV11-3
CASRLREGAGEQYF
TGTGCCAGCAGGCTCCGGGAGGGGGCGGGGGAGCAGTACTTC
>-|-|TRBJ2-7|TRBV15
CATSREDEQYF
TGTGCCACCAGCAGAGAAGACGAGCAGTACTTC
>-|-|TRBJ2-3|TRBV5-1
CASSFTGRTDTQYF
TGCGCCAGCAGCTTCACGGGCCGCACAGATACGCAGTATTTT
>-|-|TRBJ2-5|TRBV7-9
CASSLALGAVETQYF
TGTGCCAGCAGCTTAGCGCTGGGGGCAGTAGAGACCCAGTACTTC
>-|-|TRBJ2-3|TRBV3-1/TRBV3-2
CASSLVRGASPITSTDTQYF
TGTGCCAGCAGCCTGGTAAGGGGGGCCTCTCCTATTACTAGCACAGATACGCAGTATTTT
>-|once|TRBJ1-2|TRBV6-2/TRBV6-3
CASSYGTFGYTF
TGTGCCAGCAGTTACGGTACTTTCGGCTACACCTTC
>-|few|TRBJ1-2|TRBV11-3
CASSPRTGPREYGYTF
TGTGCCAGCAGCCCACGGACCGGTCCCAGGGAGTATGGCTACACCTTC
>-|-|TRBJ2-2|TRBV4-3
CASSQGVNSMIWGDGTGELFF
TGCGCCAGCAGCCAAGGGGTCAATTCGATGATTTGGGGGGACGGCACCGGGGAGCTGTTTTTT
>TRBD2|-|TRBJ2-3|TRBV4-2
CASSQTGGPSTDTQYF
TGTGCCAGCAGCCAAACGGGGGGGCCTAGCACAGATACGCAGTATTTT
>-|-|TRBJ1-6|TRBV4-3
CASSQDDGHNSPLHF
TGCGCCAGCAGCCAAGACGACGGACATAATTCACCCCTCCACTTT
>-|-|TRBJ2-7|TRBV27
CASSLIPPASYEQYF
TGTGCCAGCAGTCTCATCCCTCCAGCGAGCTACGAGCAGTACTTC
>TRBD2|-|TRBJ2-3|TRBV6-2/TRBV6-3
CASGPSGVRTDTQYF
TGTGCCAGCGGCCCTAGCGGGGTACGCACAGATACGCAGTATTTT
>-|-|TRBJ2-3|TRBV7-9
CASSSGPSADTQYF
TGTGCCAGCAGCTCGGGACCCAGCGCCGATACGCAGTATTTT
>-|few|TRBJ1-4|TRBV29-1
CSVQEMGEKLFF
TGCAGCGTACAGGAGATGGGAGAAAAACTGTTTTTT
>TRBD2|-|TRBJ2-1|TRBV11-2
CASSLAARGVGGSYNEQFF
TGTGCCAGCAGCTTAGCTGCGCGGGGGGTCGGGGGTTCCTACAATGAGCAGTTCTTC
>-|-|TRBJ2-1|TRBV4-3
CASSQGFNEQFF
TGCGCCAGCAGCCAAGGGTTCAATGAGCAGTTCTTC
>TRBD1|once|TRBJ2-7|TRBV20-1
CSAGQEDEQYF
TGCAGTGCGGGACAGGAGGACGAGCAGTACTTC
>-|-|TRBJ2-1|TRBV28
CASHGGGAYNEQFF
TGTGCCAGCCATGGAGGGGGGGCCTACAATGAGCAGTTCTTC
>-|-|TRBJ1-1|TRBV7-2
CASSLGGGIEAEAFF
TGTGCCAGCAGCTTAGGAGGCGGAATAGAAGCTGAAGCTTTCTTT
>-|-|TRBJ1-1|TRBV5-6
CASSSVRGAYLSNTEAFF
TGTGCCAGCAGCTCAGTACGGGGGGCATATCTGTCGAACACTGAAGCTTTCTTT
>TRBD2|-|TRBJ2-3|TRBV18
CASSRTSGGALGTDTQYF
TGTGCCAGCTCACGAACTAGCGGGGGGGCCCTGGGTACAGATACGCAGTATTTT
>-|-|TRBJ1-2|TRBV19
CATHGPGLDYGYTF
TGTGCCACCCACGGACCGGGGCTTGACTATGGCTACACCTTC
>TRBD2|-|TRBJ2-5|TRBV4-3
CASSQELAGGQETQYF
TGCGCCAGCAGCCAAGAGCTAGCGGGGGGACAAGAGACCCAGTACTTC
>-|-|TRBJ2-5|TRBV18
CASSPFESGQETQYF
TGTGCCAGCTCACCGTTCGAGAGCGGGCAGGAGACCCAGTACTTC
>-|-|TRBJ2-3|TRBV21-1
CASSPSGGRADTQYF
TGTGCCAGCAGCCCATCGGGGGGTCGGGCGGATACGCAGTATTTT
>TRBD2|-|TRBJ2-1|TRBV18
CASSATSGGLNEQFF
TGTGCCAGCTCAGCGACTAGCGGGGGCTTAAATGAGCAGTTCTTC
>-|-|TRBJ1-5|TRBV19
CASSPSVNNQPQHF
TGTGCCAGTAGTCCTAGCGTAAACAATCAGCCCCAGCATTTT
>TRBD2|-|TRBJ2-3|TRBV4-3
CASSQLGPGLAGGRPPRDTQYF
TGCGCCAGCAGCCAATTAGGGCCGGGACTAGCGGGGGGGCGTCCGCCCCGGGATACGCAGTATTTT
>-|-|TRBJ1-3|TRBV20-1
CSSGNTIYF
TGCAGTTCTGGAAACACCATATATTTT
>TRBD1|-|TRBJ1-6|TRBV6-5
CASTQGAGNSPLHF
TGTGCCAGCACCCAGGGGGCAGGCAATTCACCCCTCCACTTT
>TRBD1|-|TRBJ2-5|TRBV7-9
CASSLPLGGPKETQYF
TGTGCCAGCAGCTTACCCTTAGGGGGCCCAAAAGAGACCCAGTACTTC
>-|-|TRBJ2-2|TRBV24-1
CATSEVSRGDTGELFF
TGTGCCACCAGTGAGGTCTCCAGGGGCGACACCGGGGAGCTGTTTTTT
>TRBD1|-|TRBJ2-7|TRBV11-2
CASSLEGDRGLYEQYF
TGTGCCAGCAGCTTAGAGGGGGACAGGGGGCTTTACGAGCAGTACTTC
>-|-|TRBJ2-5|TRBV6-2/TRBV6-3
CASSYSLGGQETQYF
TGTGCCAGCAGTTACTCGTTAGGTGGGCAAGAGACCCAGTACTTC
>-|once|TRBJ2-7|TRBV7-2
CASSFISVGQGSYEQYF
TGTGCCAGCAGCTTTATCTCTGTAGGGCAGGGATCCTACGAGCAGTACTTC
>TRBD1|-|TRBJ1-6|TRBV3-1/TRBV3-2
CASSQDTPGTGRYNSPLHF
TGTGCCAGCAGCCAAGATACGCCCGGGACAGGGCGCTATAATTCACCCCTCCACTTT
>-|-|TRBJ1-5|TRBV2
CASSSRGSGNQPQHF
TGTGCCAGCAGTTCCAGGGGTAGCGGCAATCAGCCCCAGCATTTT